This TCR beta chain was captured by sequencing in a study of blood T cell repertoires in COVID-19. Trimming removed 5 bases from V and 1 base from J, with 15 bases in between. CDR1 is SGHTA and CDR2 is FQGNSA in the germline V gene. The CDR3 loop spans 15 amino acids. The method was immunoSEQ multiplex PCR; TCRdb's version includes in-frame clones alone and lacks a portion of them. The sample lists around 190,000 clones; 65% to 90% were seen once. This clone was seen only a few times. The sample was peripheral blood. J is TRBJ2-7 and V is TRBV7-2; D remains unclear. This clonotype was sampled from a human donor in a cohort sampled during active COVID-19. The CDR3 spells CASSVPTGISYEQYF. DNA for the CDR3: TGTGCCAGCAGCGTACCAACGGGTATATCCTACGAGCAGTACTTC.